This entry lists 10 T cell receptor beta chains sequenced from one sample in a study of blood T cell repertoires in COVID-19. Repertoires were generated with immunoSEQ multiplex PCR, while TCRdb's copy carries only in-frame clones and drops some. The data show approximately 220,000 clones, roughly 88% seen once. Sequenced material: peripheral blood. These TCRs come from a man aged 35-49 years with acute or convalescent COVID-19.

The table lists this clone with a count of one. This CDR3 is CASSEQGGTEAFF. In DNA, the CDR3 is TGTGCCAGCAGCGAACAGGGTGGCACTGAAGCTTTCTTT. The chain uses TRBV7-2 and TRBJ1-1, with D possibly matching TRBD1 (6 bases). The germline V gene encodes CDR1 SGHTA and CDR2 FQGNSA. The CDR3 has 13 residues. Trimming pared 5 bases from V and 4 bases from J, leaving 11 bases between.

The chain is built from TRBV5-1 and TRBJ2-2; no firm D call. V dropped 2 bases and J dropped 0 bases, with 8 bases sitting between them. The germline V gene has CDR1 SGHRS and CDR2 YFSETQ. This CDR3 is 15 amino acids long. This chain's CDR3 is CASSFGTANTGELFF. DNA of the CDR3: TGCGCCAGCAGCTTTGGCACCGCGAACACCGGGGAGCTGTTTTTT.

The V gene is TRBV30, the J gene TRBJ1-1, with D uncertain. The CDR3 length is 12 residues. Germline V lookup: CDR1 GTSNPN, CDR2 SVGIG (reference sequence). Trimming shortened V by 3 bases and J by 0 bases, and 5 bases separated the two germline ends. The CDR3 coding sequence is TGTGCCTGGAGGAGGGTGAACACTGAAGCTTTCTTT. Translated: CAWRRVNTEAFF.

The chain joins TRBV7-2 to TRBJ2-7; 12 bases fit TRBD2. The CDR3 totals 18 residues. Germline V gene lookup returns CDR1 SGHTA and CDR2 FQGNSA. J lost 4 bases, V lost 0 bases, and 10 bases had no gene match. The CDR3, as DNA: TGTGCCAGCAGCTTAGCGACTAGCGGGAGATCCACCCCATACGAGCAGTACTTC. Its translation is CASSLATSGRSTPYEQYF.

CDR3 in DNA: TGCGCCAGCAGCTTCCTTACCCGGGACAGGGTCGGACAGACTGAAGCTTTCTTT. Amino acid sequence: CASSFLTRDRVGQTEAFF. The chain is built from TRBV5-1 and TRBJ1-1; 9 bases agree with TRBD1. This CDR3 region has 18 residues. The V gene end was trimmed by 2 bases and the J gene end by 5 bases; junction bases not matched to a gene: 16. The germline V gene has CDR1 SGHRS and CDR2 YFSETQ.

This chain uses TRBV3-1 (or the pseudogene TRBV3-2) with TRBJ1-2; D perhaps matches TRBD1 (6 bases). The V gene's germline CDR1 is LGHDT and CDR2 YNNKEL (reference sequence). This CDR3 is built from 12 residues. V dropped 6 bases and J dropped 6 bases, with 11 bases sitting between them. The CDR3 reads CASRTGSDGYTF. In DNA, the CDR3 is TGTGCCAGCAGAACAGGGAGTGATGGCTACACCTTC.

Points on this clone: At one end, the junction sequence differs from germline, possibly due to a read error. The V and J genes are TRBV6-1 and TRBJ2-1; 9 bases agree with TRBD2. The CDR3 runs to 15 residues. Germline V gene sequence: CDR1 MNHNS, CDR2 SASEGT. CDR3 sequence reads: CASREAGGTNNEQFF. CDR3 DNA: TGTGCCAGCAGAGAAGCGGGAGGTACGAACAATGAGCAGTTCTTC.

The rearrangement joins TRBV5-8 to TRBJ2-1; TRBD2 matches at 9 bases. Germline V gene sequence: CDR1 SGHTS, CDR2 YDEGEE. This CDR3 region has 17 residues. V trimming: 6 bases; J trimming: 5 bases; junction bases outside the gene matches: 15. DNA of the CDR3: TGTGCCAGCATTAAACCGTGGCGGGAGGGCCAACACAATGAGCAGTTCTTC. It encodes CASIKPWREGQHNEQFF.

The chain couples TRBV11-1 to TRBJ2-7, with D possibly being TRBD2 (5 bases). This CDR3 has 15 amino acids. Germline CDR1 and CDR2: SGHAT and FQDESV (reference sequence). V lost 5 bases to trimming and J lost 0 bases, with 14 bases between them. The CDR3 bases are TGTGCCAGCAGCCCCGCGGGCCGCAGCTCCTACGAGCAGTACTTC. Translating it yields CASSPAGRSSYEQYF.

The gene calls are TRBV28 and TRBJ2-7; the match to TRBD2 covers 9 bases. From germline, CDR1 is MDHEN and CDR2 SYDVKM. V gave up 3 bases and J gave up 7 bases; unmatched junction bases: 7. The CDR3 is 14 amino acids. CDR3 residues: CASSFLAGGGEQYF. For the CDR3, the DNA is TGTGCCAGCAGTTTTCTTGCGGGAGGGGGTGAGCAGTACTTC.